The 31 T cell receptor beta chains below come from one sample, sequenced in a study of shared clonotypes between healthy human individuals. Using immunoSEQ multiplex PCR, the repertoire was profiled, and TCRdb retains in-frame clones only, with some absent. The sample has millions of clones, around nine tenths seen once; the top ten hold roughly 0.13%. Sequenced input: naive CD4+ T cells sorted from blood. Described subset: CD45RA+ positively selected. These receptor sequences come from a man between 18 and 29 years old in good health.

This clone was found a few times. This chain joins TRBV30 and TRBJ1-1, with a possible D match to TRBD1 (5 bases). Trimming took off 3 bases at V and 5 bases at J, with 10 bases between the two ends. The V gene's germline CDR1 is GTSNPN and CDR2 SVGIG (reference sequence). This CDR3 has 12 amino acids. In nucleotides, the CDR3 is TGTGCCTGGAGAAAAGGGGAGACTGAAGCTTTCTTT. As protein: CAWRKGETEAFF.

This clone has only a few counts. This chain's CDR3 is CASSYDQMQPQHF. Here the CDR3 DNA reads TGTGCCAGCAGTTACGACCAAATGCAGCCCCAGCATTTT. The V call is TRBV6-6, the J call TRBJ1-5; no clear D. V was cut by 2 bases and J by 7 bases, with 9 bases left in between. This CDR3 is built from 13 residues. CDR1 is MNHNY, CDR2 SVGAGI, per germline (reference sequence).

The genes are TRBV2 and TRBJ2-5; D may be TRBD1 (6 bases). The DNA matches TRBJ2-7 better at its end, which makes the J call doubtful. From germline, CDR1 is SNHLY and CDR2 FYNNEI. CDR3 length: 12 amino acids. Here the CDR3 reads CASTQGRNEQYF. In DNA form, the CDR3 reads TGTGCCAGCACCCAGGGGCGAAACGAGCAGTACTTC.

The J gene is TRBJ1-2, the V gene TRBV5-4; 7 bases are a match to TRBD1. The CDR3 runs 13 residues. Germline trimming cut 4 bases from V and 5 bases from J; bases unmatched to any gene: 5. Germline values: CDR1 SGHNT, CDR2 YYREEE (reference sequence). The CDR3 spells CASSRGQPYGYTF. DNA of the CDR3: TGTGCCAGCAGCCGGGGACAGCCATATGGCTACACCTTC.

The J gene is TRBJ1-2, the V gene TRBV7-2, with TRBD1 as a possible D gene (6 bases). Germline V gives CDR1 SGHTA, CDR2 FQGNSA. This CDR3 contains 15 residues. V was cut by 1 base and J by 4 bases, with 13 bases left in between. In DNA form, the CDR3 reads TGTGCCAGCAGCTTAGTAACAGGGCCCTCCTATGGCTACACCTTC. Protein product: CASSLVTGPSYGYTF.

The V and J genes are TRBV14 and TRBJ2-6, with D unclear. CDR1 and CDR2 from the germline V gene are SGHDN and FVKESK. CDR3 length: 14 amino acids. Trimming took off 4 bases at V and 0 bases at J, with 4 bases between the two ends. In nucleotides, the CDR3 is TGTGCCAGCAGCCGGGTCTCTGGGGCCAACGTCCTGACTTTC. Residues: CASSRVSGANVLTF. The whole variable domain, filled in from reference TRBV14 and TRBJ2-6, reads EAGVTQFPSHSVIEKGQTVTLRCDPISGHDNLYWYRRVMGKEIKFLLHFVKESKQDESGMPNNRFLAERTGGTYSTLKVQPAELEDSGVYFCASSRVSGANVLTFGAGSRLTVL.

CDR3 DNA: TGTGCCAGCAGCGAATCGGGACTAGCGGGGGGCGAGCAGTACTTC. Protein product: CASSESGLAGGEQYF. The gene calls are TRBV5-6 and TRBJ2-7, with 15 bases lining up with TRBD2. Germline loops: CDR1 SGHDT, CDR2 YYEEEE. The J segment lost 6 bases and the V segment lost 4 bases, leaving 5 bases of the junction unmatched. This CDR3 region has 15 residues. The variable domain in full, with the rest retrieved from reference TRBV5-6 and TRBJ2-7, is DAGVTQSPTHLIKTRGQQVTLRCSPKSGHDTVSWYQQALGQGPQFIFQYYEEEERQRGNFPDRFSGHQFPNYSSELNVNALLLGDSALYLCASSESGLAGGEQYFGPGTRLTVT.

The chain combines TRBV27 with TRBJ2-7; tentatively, D is TRBD1 (6 bases). CDR1 and CDR2 (germline): MNHEY, SMNVEV (reference sequence). V shed 4 bases and J shed 8 bases, with 21 bases lying between them. The CDR3 contains 15 residues. The CDR3 coding sequence is TGTGCCAGCAGTTCCCGACAGGAGTTCCCATTCAAGCAGTACTTC. Translating it yields CASSSRQEFPFKQYF.

The chain carries TRBV5-1 and TRBJ2-1; 14 bases are shared with TRBD2. The J segment lost 8 bases and the V segment lost 3 bases, leaving 4 bases of the junction unmatched. CDR1 SGHRS and CDR2 YFSETQ come from the germline V gene. This CDR3 is 15 amino acids long. The CDR3 sequence is CASSWGLAGAYEQFF. The CDR3 DNA follows: TGCGCCAGCAGCTGGGGACTAGCGGGAGCTTATGAGCAGTTCTTC.

The chain recombines TRBV7-2 with TRBJ1-2, with D unresolved. The germline V gene has CDR1 SGHTA and CDR2 FQGNSA. V lost 5 bases and J 4 bases, leaving 11 bases between the germline ends. This CDR3 comprises 13 residues. CDR3 DNA sequence: TGTGCCAGCAGCCCAAACTGGGCCTATGGCTACACCTTC. It yields the protein CASSPNWAYGYTF.

CDR3 in amino acids: CASSRGQGGYGYTF. CDR3 in DNA: TGTGCCAGCAGCCGCGGACAGGGCGGCTATGGCTACACCTTC. The chain links TRBV6-6 to TRBJ1-2; TRBD1 matches at 8 bases. Germline CDR1 is MNHNY and CDR2 is SVGAGI (reference sequence). The V gene end was trimmed by 6 bases and the J gene end by 4 bases; junction bases not matched to a gene: 7. The CDR3 is 14 residues long.

V usage is TRBV10-1 and J usage is TRBJ2-7; a weak D match, TRBD2 (6 bases). V was clipped by 5 bases and J by 0 bases, with 11 bases between them. Germline loops: CDR1 WNHNN, CDR2 SYGVQD (reference sequence). CDR3 length equals 14 residues. The CDR3 reads CASSPSANSYEQYF. For the CDR3, the DNA is TGCGCCAGCAGTCCTAGCGCCAACTCCTACGAGCAGTACTTC.

The V call is TRBV4-1, the J call TRBJ2-3; 10 bases are a match to TRBD2. Germline V gene lookup returns CDR1 MGHRA and CDR2 YSYEKL. The CDR3 runs 15 residues. With V trimmed by 4 bases and J by 0 bases, 1 base remained unmatched. The CDR3 loop reads CASSRSGRSTDTQYF. In DNA form, the CDR3 reads TGCGCCAGCAGCCGTAGCGGGAGGAGCACAGATACGCAGTATTTT.

The gene calls are TRBV6-6 and TRBJ2-3; D possibly uses TRBD1 or TRBD2 (5 bases each). Germline CDR1 reads MNHNY; CDR2 reads SVGAGI (reference sequence). V dropped 2 bases and J dropped 1 base, with 7 bases sitting between them. This CDR3 is built from 14 residues. CDR3 nucleotides: TGTGCCAGCAGTTACAGGGGAGGCACAGATACGCAGTATTTT. Translating gives CASSYRGGTDTQYF.

The V and J genes are TRBV5-8 and TRBJ1-5; 10 bases fit TRBD1. The CDR3 covers 15 residues. CDR1 SGHTS and CDR2 YDEGEE come from the germline V gene. Trimming removed 1 base from V and 7 bases from J; junction bases left unmatched: 5. CDR3 coding DNA: TGTGCCAGCAGCTTGCAGGGACAGGGGAGGCAGCCCCAGCATTTT. This sequence encodes CASSLQGQGRQPQHF.

The V gene is TRBV9, the J gene TRBJ1-6; D possibly corresponds to TRBD1 (6 bases). The germline gives CDR1 SGDLS, CDR2 YYNGEE. The CDR3 length is 17 residues. V was pared by 0 bases and J by 6 bases, with 16 bases between. DNA for the CDR3: TGTGCCAGCAGCGTAGGGACAGCCCTTGGCGGTAATTCACCCCTCCACTTT. This translates into CASSVGTALGGNSPLHF.

The genes are TRBV2 and TRBJ2-2; 8 bases match TRBD1. The CDR3 spans 14 residues. V was clipped by 8 bases and J by 5 bases; unmatched bases: 7. The V gene's germline CDR1 is SNHLY and CDR2 FYNNEI. CDR3 residues: CASADRVGTGELFF. The DNA for the CDR3 is TGTGCCAGCGCGGACAGGGTAGGAACCGGGGAGCTGTTTTTT.

This sequence joins TRBV2 and TRBJ1-2; tentative D call: TRBD1 (5 bases). CDR3 size: 14 residues. Trimming pared 4 bases from V and 2 bases from J, leaving 11 bases between. Germline-derived CDR1 and CDR2 are SNHLY and FYNNEI. The CDR3 region is CASSAVQANYGYTF. The CDR3 coding sequence is TGTGCCAGCAGTGCGGTACAGGCGAACTATGGCTACACCTTC.

As for this clone: Other DNA sequences of this sample code for an identical CDR3. The chain carries TRBV10-3 and TRBJ2-5; D gene unclear. The CDR3 spans 13 residues. Germline loops: CDR1 ENHRY, CDR2 SYGVKD. Trimming left V 0 bases short and J 2 bases short, with 4 bases between. CDR3 amino acids: CAISESTQETQYF. CDR3 nucleotides: TGTGCCATCAGTGAGTCCACGCAAGAGACCCAGTACTTC.

J is TRBJ2-5 and V is TRBV25-1; perhaps D is TRBD1 or TRBD2 (5 bases each). V lost 3 bases and J lost 4, with 15 bases in between. The CDR3 extends over 15 amino acids. Germline V CDR1 and CDR2: MGHDK, SYGVNS. The CDR3 spells CASSEGTTRGETQYF. Written as DNA, the CDR3 is TGTGCCAGCAGTGAGGGGACCACCCGAGGAGAGACCCAGTACTTC.

This clone was picked up one time. The J gene is TRBJ1-6, the V gene TRBV18, with 7 bases lining up with TRBD1. After removal of 3 bases from V and 0 bases from J, the junction contained 2 bases not matched to a gene. Germline CDR1 reads KGHSH; CDR2 reads LQKENI. The CDR3 is 16 amino acids. CDR3 nucleotides: TGTGCCAGCTCACCTACAGGGGACTCCTATAATTCACCCCTCCACTTT. This codes for CASSPTGDSYNSPLHF.

Of note for this clone: An end of the junction does not agree with germline; a read error may underlie this. This CDR3 reads CASRATERTDTQYF. The CDR3 nucleotides read TGTGCCAGCCGCGCCACAGAGCGCACGGATACGCAGTATTTT. The chain has TRBV18 and TRBJ2-3, with no clear D. The germline gives CDR1 KGHSH, CDR2 LQKENI. The CDR3 consists of 14 residues.

In regard to this clone: The same CDR3 is also encoded by other DNA sequences in this sample. V is TRBV7-2 and J is TRBJ1-5; weak D call: TRBD1 (5 bases). Deletions cut 5 bases from V and 0 bases from J, with 8 bases between. The germline V gene has CDR1 SGHTA and CDR2 FQGNSA. The CDR3 has 14 amino acids. CDR3 sequence (DNA): TGTGCCAGCAGCCTAGACAGTAGCAATCAGCCCCAGCATTTT. Protein product: CASSLDSSNQPQHF.

The chain is built from TRBV7-2 and TRBJ1-1; D remains ambiguous. This CDR3 has 14 residues. Trimming cost V 7 bases and J 5 bases, with 17 bases left between them. CDR1 is SGHTA and CDR2 is FQGNSA in the germline V gene. The CDR3 sequence is CASNLVGMETEAFF. The CDR3, as DNA: TGTGCCAGCAACCTGGTCGGCATGGAAACTGAAGCTTTCTTT.

This clone was found once. The rearrangement joins TRBV12-5 to TRBJ2-3; 7 bases are a match to TRBD1. Germline V CDR1 and CDR2: LGHNT, FRNRAP. CDR3 length equals 14 residues. Trimming removed 1 base from V and 4 bases from J; junction bases left unmatched: 2. DNA for the CDR3: TGTGCTAGTGGTTTGGGGACAGGCCCAGATACGCAGTATTTT. Protein: CASGLGTGPDTQYF.

This chain connects TRBV19 to TRBJ1-1; D gene uncertain. Trimming pared 3 bases from V and 1 base from J, leaving 12 bases between. This CDR3 contains 15 residues. Germline-derived CDR1 and CDR2 are LNHDA and SQIVND (reference sequence). CDR3 sequence: CASSMMDLGNTEAFF. The CDR3 DNA is TGTGCCAGTAGTATGATGGACCTGGGGAACACTGAAGCTTTCTTT. Drawing the rest from reference TRBV19 and TRBJ1-1, the complete variable domain is DGGITQSPKYLFRKEGQNVTLSCEQNLNHDAMYWYRQDPGQGLRLIYYSQIVNDFQKGDIAEGYSVSREKKESFPLTVTSAQKNPTAFYLCASSMMDLGNTEAFFGQGTRLTVV.

The CDR3 DNA reads as TGCAGCGTACACGGGAGCTCTGGGGCCAACGTCCTGACTTTC. Protein: CSVHGSSGANVLTF. This rearrangement joins TRBV29-1 to TRBJ2-6; perhaps TRBD2 as D (6 bases). The V end lost 6 bases, the J end lost 0 bases, and 9 bases lay between the germline ends. The CDR3 extends over 14 amino acids. The V gene's germline CDR1 is SQVTM and CDR2 ANQGSEA.

The CDR3 sequence: CASSYEGTYEQYF. CDR3 coding DNA: TGTGCCAGCAGTTACGAGGGAACATACGAGCAGTACTTC. The chain carries TRBV6-6 and TRBJ2-7; perhaps TRBD2 as D (5 bases). Deletions cut 2 bases from V and 4 bases from J, with 9 bases between. The CDR3 is 13 residues long. From germline, CDR1 is MNHNY and CDR2 SVGAGI (reference sequence).

V gene TRBV7-3 combines with J gene TRBJ2-3; 8 bases are a match to TRBD2. Germline-derived CDR1 and CDR2 are SGHTA and FQGTGA. The V gene end was trimmed by 3 bases and the J gene end by 1 base; junction bases not matched to a gene: 3. This CDR3 region has 15 residues. CDR3 region: CASSFSGEGTDTQYF. CDR3 bases: TGTGCCAGCAGCTTTAGCGGGGAAGGCACAGATACGCAGTATTTT.

The V call is TRBV7-9, the J call TRBJ1-6; 7 bases align to TRBD1. CDR1 and CDR2 from the germline V gene are SEHNR and FQNEAQ (reference sequence). Losses at the gene ends were 5 bases for V and 5 bases for J; bases not matched to a gene: 6. CDR3 length: 15 residues. The DNA of the CDR3 is TGTGCCAGCAGCAGAGGGGGCGCGAATAATTCACCCCTCCACTTT. It yields the protein CASSRGGANNSPLHF.

The rearrangement links TRBV28 to TRBJ1-2; possible D gene TRBD1, 6 bases. Between the trimmed V and J ends, which lost 5 bases and 0 bases, there was a span of 19 bases. The CDR3 is made up of 17 amino acids. From germline, CDR1 is MDHEN and CDR2 SYDVKM. The CDR3 bases are TGTGCCAGCAGTCCCAGGGGTCCAGTCGGAGCTAACTATGGCTACACCTTC. Protein: CASSPRGPVGANYGYTF.